A selection of T cell receptor beta chains follows, all from one sample in a study of blood T cell repertoires in COVID-19. Sequencing used immunoSEQ multiplex PCR; TCRdb keeps in-frame clones, though not all of them. This table has about 340,000 clones, roughly 90% appearing once. Sequences were obtained from PBMCs or T cells enriched from blood (not recorded which). All receptors derive from a woman aged 25-40 years who had recovered from COVID-19. Each CDR3 is given with its conserved first and last residue. D genes are given only for firm matches. Rows give clone size only sometimes, using once, few, many, or a class for an expanded clone.

cdr3_nt,cdr3_aa,j_call,clone_size,v_call,d_call
TGTGCCAGCAGAGACAGAGTAGCTGAAGCTTTCTTT,CASRDRVAEAFF,TRBJ1-1,-,TRBV2,-
TGTGCCAGCGGACGCAACAGGGTCCCGTCGGATACGCAGTATTTT,CASGRNRVPSDTQYF,TRBJ2-3,-,TRBV5-4,-
TGTGCCAGCAGTTTATGGTCAGGTTACGAGCAGTACTTC,CASSLWSGYEQYF,TRBJ2-7,-,TRBV27,-
TGTGCCAGCAGCGATCGACAGGGGGCGCGACAGCCCCAGCATTTT,CASSDRQGARQPQHF,TRBJ1-5,-,TRBV27,TRBD1
TGTGCCAGCAGTTACTCTGGTTGGGCGCGAGCTTTCTTT,CASSYSGWARAFF,TRBJ1-1,-,TRBV6-5,-
TGCGCCAGCAATGCAACTCGGGACAGGGACACCTACGAGCAGTACTTC,CASNATRDRDTYEQYF,TRBJ2-7,-,TRBV10-1,TRBD1
TGTGCCAGCTCACCAACGCAGGGGGCCCCGGGGAACACTGAAGCTTTCTTT,CASSPTQGAPGNTEAFF,TRBJ1-1,once,TRBV18,TRBD1
TGCGCCAGCAGCTTGTGGTCGGGATTCACCGGGGAGCTGTTTTTT,CASSLWSGFTGELFF,TRBJ2-2,once,TRBV5-1,-
TGTGCCTGGAGTGTTGCGGAGGATCAGCCCCAGCATTTT,CAWSVAEDQPQHF,TRBJ1-5,once,TRBV30,-
TGTGCCAGCAGCGTATCCGAGGGAAACTATGGCTACACCTTC,CASSVSEGNYGYTF,TRBJ1-2,-,TRBV9,-
TGCGCCAGCAGCCAGAACCCTGGACTGACCTCTGGAAACACCATATATTTT,CASSQNPGLTSGNTIYF,TRBJ1-3,-,TRBV4-1,-
TGTGCCAGCAGTTTCGGTGATCAGCCCCAGCATTTT,CASSFGDQPQHF,TRBJ1-5,-,TRBV12-3/TRBV12-4,-
TGTGCCAGCAGCTTAATGGCAGGGCCTGGAAACACCATATATTTT,CASSLMAGPGNTIYF,TRBJ1-3,-,TRBV7-2,-
TGTGCCAGCAGGGTAGCGGGAGCGGGACAGTTCTTC,CASRVAGAGQFF,TRBJ2-1,-,TRBV2,TRBD2
TGTGCCAGCAGCTTGGTAGGGACAGGGGATCACTATGGCTACACCTTC,CASSLVGTGDHYGYTF,TRBJ1-2,-,TRBV5-8,TRBD1
TGTGCCAGCAGCCTTGGGGCAGGGCTAAGCGAGCAGTACTTC,CASSLGAGLSEQYF,TRBJ2-7,-,TRBV6-5,-
TGCGCCAGCAGCCAAGGGACACCCGGGTATTCACCCCTCCACTTT,CASSQGTPGYSPLHF,TRBJ1-6,few,TRBV4-3,-
TGCAGCGTGGAGAATCGACTAGCGGGATGGACAGATACGCAGTATTTT,CSVENRLAGWTDTQYF,TRBJ2-3,-,TRBV29-1,TRBD2
TGTGCCAGCAGCTTAGGGGCAGCAGCTTTGGGAAACACCATATATTTT,CASSLGAAALGNTIYF,TRBJ1-3,-,TRBV7-2,-